These T cell receptor beta chains were read from a single sample in a study of blood T cells in healthy people across ages. From the 5' RACE reads, TCRdb called clonotypes with MiXCR, one entry per CDR3 protein. The sample consists of 700,000 or so distinct CDR3 sequences, about 20% of them appearing once. Sequencing input: blood. The receptors derive from a man in his 70s in good health. Each CDR3 is given with its conserved first and last residue. D genes are given only for firm matches. Expanded clones get a size class; other rows say once, few or many, or leave the size out.

D: NA; size: few; J: TRBJ2-1; V: TRBV12-3/TRBV12-4; CDR3: CASSFVINEQFF; DNA: TGTGCCAGCAGTTTTGTAATCAATGAGCAGTTCTTC
D: NA; size: few; J: TRBJ2-4; V: TRBV29-1; CDR3: CSVAPGELAKNIQYF; DNA: TGCAGCGTTGCACCAGGAGAGTTAGCCAAAAACATTCAGTACTTC
D: TRBD1; size: few; J: TRBJ1-6; V: TRBV20-1; CDR3: CSVQIQGAGSYNSPLHF; DNA: TGCAGTGTCCAAATTCAGGGGGCGGGCTCCTATAATTCACCCCTCCACTTT
D: NA; size: NA; J: TRBJ1-1; V: TRBV7-9; CDR3: CASSLPQTTGGEAFF; DNA: TGTGCCAGCAGCTTACCCCAGACAACCGGGGGTGAAGCTTTCTTT
D: TRBD2; size: few; J: TRBJ2-1; V: TRBV12-3/TRBV12-4; CDR3: CASRVALAGHNEQFF; DNA: TGTGCCAGCAGGGTCGCGCTAGCGGGGCACAATGAGCAGTTCTTC
D: NA; size: few; J: TRBJ1-2; V: TRBV7-2; CDR3: CASSLVGRGYTF; DNA: TGTGCCAGCAGCTTAGTGGGTAGAGGCTACACCTTC
D: NA; size: NA; J: TRBJ2-7; V: TRBV20-1; CDR3: CSARMTISYEQYF; DNA: TGCAGTGCTAGAATGACAATCTCCTACGAGCAGTACTTC
D: NA; size: few; J: TRBJ2-4; V: TRBV4-2; CDR3: CASSQDWGVAKNIQYF; DNA: TGTGCCAGCAGCCAAGATTGGGGCGTAGCCAAAAACATTCAGTACTTC
D: TRBD1; size: NA; J: TRBJ1-2; V: TRBV25-1; CDR3: CASSDPTGTAYGYTF; DNA: TGTGCCAGCAGTGATCCTACCGGGACAGCTTATGGCTACACCTTC
D: TRBD1; size: NA; J: TRBJ1-1; V: TRBV27; CDR3: CASRRQGNPTEAFF; DNA: TGTGCCAGCAGGAGACAGGGAAATCCTACTGAAGCTTTCTTT
D: NA; size: few; J: TRBJ2-3; V: TRBV13; CDR3: CASSRGLDTQYF; DNA: TGTGCCAGCAGCCGGGGTCTAGATACGCAGTATTTT
D: NA; size: NA; J: TRBJ2-5; V: TRBV20-1; CDR3: CSASRGKETQYF; DNA: TGCAGTGCTAGTCGTGGGAAAGAGACCCAGTACTTC
D: NA; size: few; J: TRBJ2-4; V: TRBV7-3; CDR3: CANSSPGLSPF; DNA: TGTGCCAACAGCTCCCCGGGTCTCTCTCCCTTC
D: NA; size: NA; J: TRBJ2-1; V: TRBV12-3/TRBV12-4; CDR3: CASSPLARSNEQFF; DNA: TGTGCCAGCTCGCCGCTAGCGAGATCCAATGAGCAGTTCTTC
D: TRBD1; size: NA; J: TRBJ2-2; V: TRBV6-5; CDR3: CASSWTGGRAGELFF; DNA: TGTGCCAGCAGTTGGACAGGGGGCAGAGCCGGGGAGCTGTTTTTT
D: NA; size: NA; J: TRBJ2-3; V: TRBV13; CDR3: CASGLGFLAPSSTDTQYF; DNA: TGTGCCAGCGGCTTAGGCTTCCTAGCCCCATCTAGCACAGATACGCAGTATTTT
D: TRBD2; size: few; J: TRBJ2-1; V: TRBV30; CDR3: CAWSALGLAGVNEQFF; DNA: TGTGCCTGGAGTGCACTGGGACTAGCGGGAGTCAATGAGCAGTTCTTC
D: NA; size: NA; J: TRBJ1-3; V: TRBV12-3/TRBV12-4; CDR3: CASRPGGWMDNTIYF; DNA: TGTGCCAGCAGACCGGGAGGCTGGATGGATAACACCATATATTTT
D: TRBD2; size: NA; J: TRBJ2-1; V: TRBV27; CDR3: CASSFTSGRTTRLHNEQFF; DNA: TGTGCCAGCAGCTTTACTAGCGGGAGAACAACCCGGCTACACAATGAGCAGTTCTTC
D: NA; size: NA; J: TRBJ1-1; V: TRBV5-1; CDR3: CASSLWSRGQSNTEAFF; DNA: TGCGCCAGCAGCTTGTGGTCTCGTGGGCAGTCGAACACTGAAGCTTTCTTT
D: NA; size: NA; J: TRBJ1-2; V: TRBV2; CDR3: CASSEGRGGGYTF; DNA: TGTGCCAGCAGTGAGGGCAGGGGAGGAGGCTACACCTTC
D: TRBD1; size: NA; J: TRBJ2-2; V: TRBV7-2; CDR3: CASSQTGGFTGELFF; DNA: TGTGCCAGCAGCCAGACAGGGGGTTTCACCGGGGAGCTGTTTTTT
D: TRBD1; size: NA; J: TRBJ1-4; V: TRBV6-5; CDR3: CASSFYRGDEKLFF; DNA: TGTGCCAGCAGTTTCTACAGGGGCGATGAAAAACTGTTTTTT
D: TRBD2; size: few; J: TRBJ2-5; V: TRBV20-1; CDR3: CSADAVASGSLGETQYF; DNA: TGCAGTGCAGACGCAGTGGCTAGCGGGAGCTTGGGGGAGACCCAGTACTTC
D: TRBD2; size: NA; J: TRBJ2-5; V: TRBV29-1; CDR3: CSVYGTQREGQETQYF; DNA: TGCAGCGTTTACGGGACCCAACGGGAGGGCCAAGAGACCCAGTACTTC
D: NA; size: few; J: TRBJ1-2; V: TRBV19; CDR3: CASSTQGFINYGYTF; DNA: TGTGCCAGTAGTACCCAGGGATTTATCAACTATGGCTACACCTTC
D: NA; size: NA; J: TRBJ1-6; V: TRBV6-5; CDR3: CASSYSRGWALHF; DNA: TGTGCCAGCAGTTACTCCCGCGGGTGGGCGCTCCACTTT
D: NA; size: few; J: TRBJ1-2; V: TRBV18; CDR3: CASSPQTHERGHSGYTF; DNA: TGTGCCAGCTCACCACAGACACACGAACGGGGACATTCTGGCTACACCTTC
D: TRBD1; size: NA; J: TRBJ1-2; V: TRBV28; CDR3: CASIRDRANYGYTF; DNA: TGTGCCAGTATCCGGGACAGAGCTAACTATGGCTACACCTTC
D: NA; size: NA; J: TRBJ2-3; V: TRBV24-1; CDR3: CATSAPTERTDTQYF; DNA: TGTGCCACCAGTGCCCCGACAGAGCGCACAGATACGCAGTATTTT
D: NA; size: NA; J: TRBJ2-7; V: TRBV20-1; CDR3: CSARGNSSYEQYF; DNA: TGCAGTGCTAGAGGGAACAGCTCCTACGAGCAGTACTTC
D: NA; size: few; J: TRBJ2-5; V: TRBV6-6; CDR3: CASSYSNHQETQYF; DNA: TGTGCCAGCAGTTACTCGAATCACCAAGAGACCCAGTACTTC
D: TRBD2; size: few; J: TRBJ2-1; V: TRBV12-3/TRBV12-4; CDR3: CASSLWRGGGNEQFF; DNA: TGTGCCAGCAGTTTATGGCGGGGGGGCGGTAATGAGCAGTTCTTC
D: TRBD1; size: few; J: TRBJ1-1; V: TRBV11-2; CDR3: CASSLEAGGTEAFF; DNA: TGTGCCAGCAGCCTAGAGGCAGGGGGGACTGAAGCTTTCTTT
D: TRBD1; size: few; J: TRBJ2-1; V: TRBV12-5; CDR3: CASGLVGGHEQFF; DNA: TGTGCTAGTGGTTTGGTAGGGGGCCATGAGCAGTTCTTC
D: TRBD1; size: NA; J: TRBJ1-2; V: TRBV7-9; CDR3: CASSPGSGGDNYGYTF; DNA: TGTGCCAGCAGCCCGGGTTCAGGGGGAGATAACTATGGCTACACCTTC
D: NA; size: NA; J: TRBJ1-1; V: TRBV3-1; CDR3: CASSHRGGGGSSTEAFF; DNA: TGTGCCAGCAGCCACCGAGGGGGGGGCGGCTCGAGCACTGAAGCTTTCTTT
D: NA; size: few; J: TRBJ1-4; V: TRBV4-3; CDR3: CASSQEPNPAVNEKLFF; DNA: TGCGCCAGCAGCCAAGAGCCCAACCCGGCAGTGAATGAAAAACTGTTTTTT
D: TRBD1; size: few; J: TRBJ1-1; V: TRBV11-1; CDR3: CASSSKRAGGAEAFF; DNA: TGTGCCAGCAGCTCAAAGAGGGCAGGGGGTGCTGAAGCTTTCTTT
D: NA; size: many; J: TRBJ2-3; V: TRBV7-6; CDR3: CASSLFIGTDTQYF; DNA: TGTGCCAGCAGCTTATTTATCGGAACAGATACGCAGTATTTT
D: NA; size: NA; J: TRBJ2-6; V: TRBV7-3; CDR3: CASSLTGGQLSGANVLTF; DNA: TGTGCCAGCAGCTTAACGGGGGGTCAGCTCTCTGGGGCCAACGTCCTGACTTTC
D: NA; size: once; J: TRBJ2-7; V: TRBV2; CDR3: CASSDRTETYEQYF; DNA: TGTGCCAGCAGTGATAGGACAGAGACCTACGAGCAGTACTTC
D: TRBD2; size: NA; J: TRBJ2-1; V: TRBV2; CDR3: CASRGYSGGSYNEQFF; DNA: TGTGCCAGCAGGGGATATAGCGGGGGCTCCTACAATGAGCAGTTCTTC
D: NA; size: once; J: TRBJ2-3; V: TRBV19; CDR3: CATRPSSTDTQYF; DNA: TGTGCCACTCGGCCGTCTAGCACAGATACGCAGTATTTT
D: TRBD1; size: NA; J: TRBJ2-1; V: TRBV7-2; CDR3: CASSLEPGQVLNEQFF; DNA: TGTGCCAGCAGCTTAGAACCGGGACAGGTTCTCAATGAGCAGTTCTTC